This T cell receptor beta chain was sequenced in a study of blood T cells in healthy people across ages. Through a sample-barcoded 5' primer and a J-beta primer mix, a second PCR was run for roughly 7 to 11 cycles. Each cDNA molecule was tagged by a template-switch adaptor with 12 random nucleotides. A single record per CDR3 protein comes from TCRdb applying MiXCR to the 5' RACE reads. The profile covers 650,000 to 1,000,000 distinct CDR3 sequences, with around 34% appearing a single time and under 15% taken by the ten largest. Of note for this clonotype: What it binds is unknown.

This CDR3 has 13 residues. CDR1 SGHVS and CDR2 FNYEAQ come from the germline V gene. Trimming took off 3 bases at V and 9 bases at J, with 12 bases between the two ends. Study outcomes and limitations: Naive T cell percentage showed a strong correlation with the diversity of TCR beta.

The chain combines TRBV7-6 with TRBJ1-5, with no clear D. Sequenced: blood. The receptor was isolated from a man between 18 and 35 years old in good health. CDR3 bases: TGTGCCAGCAGCTTGGCAGAAAGATTGCCCCAGCATTTT. Its protein product is CASSLAERLPQHF. Full variable domain (missing parts from reference TRBV7-6 and TRBJ1-5): GAGVSQSPRYKVTKRGQDVALRCDPISGHVSLYWYRQALGQGPEFLTYFNYEAQQDKSGLPNDRFSAERPEGSISTLTIQRTEQRDSAMYRCASSLAERLPQHFGDGTRLSIL.